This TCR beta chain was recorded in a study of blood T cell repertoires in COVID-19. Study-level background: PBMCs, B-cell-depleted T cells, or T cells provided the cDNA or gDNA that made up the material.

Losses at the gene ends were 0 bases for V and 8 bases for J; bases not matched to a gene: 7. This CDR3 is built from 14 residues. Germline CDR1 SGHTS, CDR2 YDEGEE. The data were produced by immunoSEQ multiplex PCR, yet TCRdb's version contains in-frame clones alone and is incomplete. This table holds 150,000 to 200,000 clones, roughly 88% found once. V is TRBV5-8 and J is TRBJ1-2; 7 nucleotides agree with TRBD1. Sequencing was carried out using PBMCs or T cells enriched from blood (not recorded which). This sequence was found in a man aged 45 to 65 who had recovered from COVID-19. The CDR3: CASSLEGAPGGYTF. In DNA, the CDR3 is TGTGCCAGCAGCTTGGAGGGGGCGCCCGGCGGCTACACCTTC.